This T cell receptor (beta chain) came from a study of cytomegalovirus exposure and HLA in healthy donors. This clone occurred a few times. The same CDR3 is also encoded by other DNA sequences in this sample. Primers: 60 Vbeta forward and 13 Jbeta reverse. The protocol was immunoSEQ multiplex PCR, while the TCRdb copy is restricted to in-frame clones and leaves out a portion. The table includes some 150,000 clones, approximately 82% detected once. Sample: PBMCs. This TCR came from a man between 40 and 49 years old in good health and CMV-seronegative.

The DNA of the CDR3 is TGTGCCAGCAGCCCTCCTCGGGGGGTAAGCACTGAAGCTTTCTTT. It encodes CASSPPRGVSTEAFF. This chain connects TRBV9 to TRBJ1-1; a weak D match, TRBD1 (5 bases). In germline, CDR1 is SGDLS, CDR2 YYNGEE. This CDR3 spans 15 amino acids. Trimming took off 4 bases at V and 4 bases at J, with 17 bases between the two ends.